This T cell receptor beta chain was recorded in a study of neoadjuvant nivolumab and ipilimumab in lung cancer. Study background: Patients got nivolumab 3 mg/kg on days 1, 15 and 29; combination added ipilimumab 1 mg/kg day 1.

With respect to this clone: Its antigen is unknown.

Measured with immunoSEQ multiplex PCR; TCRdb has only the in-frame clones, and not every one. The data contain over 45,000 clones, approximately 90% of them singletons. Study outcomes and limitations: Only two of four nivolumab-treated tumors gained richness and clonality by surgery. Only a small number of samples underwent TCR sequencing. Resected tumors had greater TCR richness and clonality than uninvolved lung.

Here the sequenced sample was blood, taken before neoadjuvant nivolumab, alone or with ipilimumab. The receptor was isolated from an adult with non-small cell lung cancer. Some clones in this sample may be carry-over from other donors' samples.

CDR3 nucleotides: TGTGCCAGCATGGCTTCCGCAACCCAGTACTTC. Translated: CASMASATQYF. The chain is built from TRBV2 and TRBJ2-5; D is unclear. Per the germline V gene, CDR1 is SNHLY and CDR2 is FYNNEI. The V end was cut by 7 bases, the J end by 8 bases, with 11 bases between. The CDR3 sequence is 11 residues long.